This T cell receptor (beta chain) originates from a study of technical replicates of blood from a few donors. Profiled with immunoSEQ multiplex PCR; TCRdb holds only in-frame clones, not every one. Of around 17,000 clones detected, over 65% appear once; the ten largest clones hold over 9.5%. Germline lookup yields CDR1 MNHNS and CDR2 SASEGT. The V and J ends lost 6 bases and 5 bases respectively, with 14 bases between them. The CDR3 is 14 amino acids. The specimen was PBMCs. The chain has TRBV6-1 and TRBJ2-1; perhaps TRBD2 as D (6 bases). This TCR was sampled from a human donor in good health. Some clones in this sample may be carry-over from other donors' samples. The CDR3 sequence is CASRTGLHNNEQFF. The DNA of the CDR3 is TGTGCCAGCAGGACGGGACTGCACAACAATGAGCAGTTCTTC.